What follows are 23 T cell receptor beta chains derived from one specimen sequenced in a study of T-cell reconstitution after alpha-beta-depleted transplantation in children. The authors prepared the TCRbeta library with unique molecular identifiers. TCRdb ran MiXCR on the PCR reads and lists one entry per CDR3 protein. This sample has just under 350,000 distinct CDR3 sequences, with roughly 17% found just once. The sample here was PBMCs, mostly from graft donor cells, taken 360 days after TCRalphabeta/CD19-depleted stem cell transplant. All receptors derive from a male patient under 10 years old who had a stem cell transplant for acute lymphoblastic leukemia, so the T cells may come from the graft donor.

This clonotype was picked up a small number of times. The chain employs TRBV20-1 and TRBJ2-3; 7 nucleotides align to TRBD2. The junction had 18 bases not matched to a gene; V was cut back by 6 bases and J by 6 bases. The CDR3 runs 16 residues. Germline values: CDR1 DFQATT, CDR2 SNEGSKA (reference sequence). The CDR3 reads CSAPREGSIVGDTQYF. Written as DNA, the CDR3 is TGCAGTGCCCCTAGGGAGGGTAGTATCGTTGGGGATACGCAGTATTTT.

The chain carries TRBV7-3 and TRBJ2-3; D not resolved. The germline V gene encodes CDR1 SGHTA and CDR2 FQGTGA. Trimming took 2 bases from V and 9 from J, leaving 12 bases between them. The CDR3 runs 13 residues. The CDR3 nucleotides read TGTGCCAGCAGCTTAGGCCATGGTGGCACGCAGTATTTT. Its protein is CASSLGHGGTQYF.

This sequence joins TRBV29-1 and TRBJ2-7; 7 bases agree with TRBD1. Trimming cost V 6 bases and J 2 bases; bases outside gene matches: 4. In germline, CDR1 is SQVTM, CDR2 ANQGSEA. This CDR3 contains 12 residues. CDR3 sequence reads: CSVGGSPYEQYF. CDR3 DNA: TGCAGCGTAGGGGGCTCCCCCTACGAGCAGTACTTC.

This clonotype turned up a few times. Here the CDR3 reads CAISREEETQYF. Written as DNA, the CDR3 is TGTGCCATCAGCAGGGAAGAAGAGACCCAGTACTTC. This chain uses TRBV10-3 with TRBJ2-5, with D possibly matching TRBD1 (5 bases). CDR1 is ENHRY, CDR2 SYGVKD, per germline. Trimming took off 6 bases at V and 3 bases at J, with 8 bases between the two ends. CDR3 length equals 12 residues.

This clonotype was seen repeatedly, ten times or more. The chain combines TRBV12-3 or TRBV12-4 with TRBJ2-1; D unclear. The CDR3 length is 13 residues. V gave up 4 bases and J gave up 15 bases, with 19 bases separating them. Written as DNA, the CDR3 is TGTGCCAGCAGTTCTCGACTCCCCTCACTTTGGTTCTTC. Amino acid sequence: CASSSRLPSLWFF.

The V gene is TRBV29-1, the J gene TRBJ2-3; the match to TRBD1 covers 9 bases. This CDR3 has 18 amino acids. J was trimmed by 4 bases and V by 1 base; bases with no gene match: 15. Per the germline V gene, CDR1 is SQVTM and CDR2 is ANQGSEA. The CDR3 DNA sequence: TGCAGCGTTGAAGGGACAGGGGCAGTAGGGTTCAGTTCAGATACGCAGTATTTT. This codes for CSVEGTGAVGFSSDTQYF.

The rearrangement joins TRBV20-1 to TRBJ1-1, with 10 bases lining up with TRBD1. Unmatched junction bases numbered 11, after V lost 5 bases and J lost 5 bases. The CDR3 is 15 amino acids. Germline V gives CDR1 DFQATT, CDR2 SNEGSKA (reference sequence). The CDR3 DNA reads TGCAGTGCTTCCCTCCGGGACAGGGGTGTTACTGAAGCTTTCTTT. It translates to CSASLRDRGVTEAFF.

This clonotype was found a few times. The V gene is TRBV5-6, the J gene TRBJ2-7, with a weak D call TRBD1 (6 bases). CDR1 and CDR2 from the germline V gene are SGHDT and YYEEEE. The CDR3 loop spans 15 amino acids. V lost 6 bases to trimming and J lost 3 bases, with 19 bases between them. DNA for the CDR3: TGTGCCAGCAAATCTACAGGGCAACACATCTACGAGCAGTACTTC. Translation gives CASKSTGQHIYEQYF.

This clonotype was seen only a few times. V and J are TRBV5-1 and TRBJ2-3; D call uncertain. V shed 6 bases and J shed 2 bases, with 7 bases lying between them. CDR1 SGHRS and CDR2 YFSETQ come from the germline V gene. The CDR3 runs 12 residues. The CDR3 sequence is CASKGFTDTQYF. The CDR3 region has the DNA TGCGCCAGCAAAGGGTTCACAGATACGCAGTATTTT.

Only a few counts were recorded for this clonotype. In nucleotides, the CDR3 is TGTGCCAGCAGTTACGGGACTAGCGGATCCTACAATGAGCAGTTCTTC. Residues: CASSYGTSGSYNEQFF. The chain uses TRBV5-6 and TRBJ2-1; 11 positions agree with TRBD2. Trimming cost V 5 bases and J 1 base; bases outside gene matches: 5. The CDR3 is 16 amino acids. The germline V gene encodes CDR1 SGHDT and CDR2 YYEEEE.

This clonotype was observed a few times. The J gene is TRBJ2-3, the V gene TRBV18; 13 positions agree with TRBD2. V dropped 0 bases and J dropped 2; count of bases not matched to a gene: 2. Per germline, CDR1 KGHSH and CDR2 LQKENI. The CDR3 extends over 17 amino acids. The CDR3 sequence is CASSPPGLAGPTDTQYF. CDR3 DNA: TGTGCCAGCTCACCACCGGGACTAGCGGGACCCACAGATACGCAGTATTTT.

Ten or more counts support this clonotype. The CDR3 DNA follows: TGTGCCAGCAGGGAGCAGGGAGGTGGTTCCTACGAGCAGTACTTC. Encoded protein: CASREQGGGSYEQYF. V and J are TRBV6-1 and TRBJ2-7; D possibly corresponds to TRBD2 (6 bases). Per the germline V gene, CDR1 is MNHNS and CDR2 is SASEGT. The CDR3 contains 15 residues. Trimming shortened V by 6 bases and J by 1 base, and 16 bases separated the two germline ends.

The genes are TRBV7-9 and TRBJ2-1; D is ambiguous. CDR3 length equals 12 residues. V lost 6 bases and J 8 bases, leaving 11 bases between the germline ends. Germline loops: CDR1 SEHNR, CDR2 FQNEAQ (reference sequence). DNA for the CDR3: TGTGCCAGCAGGAGAATAATCGATGAGCAGTTCTTC. Translated: CASRRIIDEQFF.

This clonotype was found many times. The chain combines TRBV6-5 with TRBJ2-7; D gene ambiguous. This CDR3 region has 16 residues. In germline, CDR1 is MNHEY, CDR2 SVGAGI. V was shortened by 4 bases and J by 6 bases, with 22 bases between the two germline ends. For the CDR3, the DNA is TGTGCCAGCAGTTTTGGGAAGTGGACCGCGTCCGCCGAGCAGTACTTC. This translates into CASSFGKWTASAEQYF.

V is TRBV30 and J is TRBJ2-7; D may be TRBD2 (5 bases). Germline-derived CDR1 and CDR2 are GTSNPN and SVGIG (reference sequence). CDR3 size: 15 residues. Deletions cut 0 bases from V and 3 bases from J, with 15 bases between. CDR3 sequence (DNA): TGTGCCTGGAGTGTATTAGGAGGCAGACTCTACGAGCAGTACTTC. This gives the protein CAWSVLGGRLYEQYF.

In this sample, this clonotype turned up a few times. The J gene is TRBJ2-5, the V gene TRBV24-1; 7 bases fit TRBD1. The CDR3 has 15 amino acids. Germline lookup yields CDR1 KGHDR and CDR2 SFDVKD. With 3 bases clipped from V and 0 bases from J, the junction kept 3 bases outside the gene matches. The CDR3 protein is CATSDPGTDQETQYF. CDR3 nucleotide sequence: TGTGCCACCAGTGATCCAGGGACAGACCAAGAGACCCAGTACTTC.

The V gene is TRBV6-4, the J gene TRBJ2-1; a possible D gene is TRBD2 (6 bases). Germline CDR1 MRHNA, CDR2 SNTAGT. The CDR3 runs to 15 residues. The V gene lost 4 bases and the J gene lost 4 bases, with 14 bases spanning the gap. CDR3 in DNA: TGTGCCAGCAGTGTGGGGGGAGATTCGTACAATGAGCAGTTCTTC. As protein: CASSVGGDSYNEQFF.

V and J are TRBV24-1 and TRBJ2-3; tentative D call: TRBD1 (5 bases). Germline V CDR1 and CDR2: KGHDR, SFDVKD. V was clipped by 9 bases and J by 4 bases, with 13 bases between them. The CDR3 spans 13 residues. CDR3 bases: TGTGCCACCCAGGGCACGTTCGCAGATACGCAGTATTTT. As protein: CATQGTFADTQYF.

This chain uses TRBV4-3 with TRBJ2-3; D unclear. There are 13 residues in the CDR3. Trimming removed 1 base at V and 3 bases at J, with 5 bases between. Germline CDR1 LGHNA, CDR2 YSLEER. The CDR3 reads CASSQVMTDTQYF. In DNA form, the CDR3 reads TGCGCCAGCAGCCAAGTGATGACAGATACGCAGTATTTT.

This clonotype has only a few counts. V is TRBV24-1 and J is TRBJ2-7; TRBD1 matches at 9 bases. The ends lost 9 bases at V and 0 bases at J; junction bases unmatched: 2. This CDR3 is built from 13 residues. Per germline, CDR1 KGHDR and CDR2 SFDVKD. The CDR3 nucleotides read TGTGCCACCGGGACAGGGAGCTCCTACGAGCAGTACTTC. Translated: CATGTGSSYEQYF.

This clonotype turned up a few times. This chain links TRBV12-3 or TRBV12-4 with TRBJ2-5; D is undetermined. Deletions cut 5 bases from V and 5 bases from J, with 15 bases between. The CDR3 totals 14 residues. CDR3 protein: CASSTTAYRETQYF. CDR3 nucleotide sequence: TGTGCCAGCAGTACCACCGCCTATCGGGAGACCCAGTACTTC.

The chain joins TRBV28 to TRBJ1-1; D gene ambiguous. V lost 1 base and J lost 2, with 5 bases in between. The germline V gene has CDR1 MDHEN and CDR2 SYDVKM. The CDR3 runs 13 residues. The CDR3 region is CASSLSFNTEAFF. As DNA, the CDR3 is TGTGCCAGCAGTTTATCCTTTAACACTGAAGCTTTCTTT.

This chain connects TRBV6-6 to TRBJ1-5, with D unresolved. The CDR3 loop spans 13 amino acids. The V gene lost 7 bases and the J gene lost 2 bases, with 9 bases spanning the gap. CDR1 MNHNY and CDR2 SVGAGI come from the germline V gene (reference sequence). In DNA, the CDR3 is TGTGCCAGCACCTTGAACGGCAATCAGCCCCAGCATTTT. This codes for CASTLNGNQPQHF.